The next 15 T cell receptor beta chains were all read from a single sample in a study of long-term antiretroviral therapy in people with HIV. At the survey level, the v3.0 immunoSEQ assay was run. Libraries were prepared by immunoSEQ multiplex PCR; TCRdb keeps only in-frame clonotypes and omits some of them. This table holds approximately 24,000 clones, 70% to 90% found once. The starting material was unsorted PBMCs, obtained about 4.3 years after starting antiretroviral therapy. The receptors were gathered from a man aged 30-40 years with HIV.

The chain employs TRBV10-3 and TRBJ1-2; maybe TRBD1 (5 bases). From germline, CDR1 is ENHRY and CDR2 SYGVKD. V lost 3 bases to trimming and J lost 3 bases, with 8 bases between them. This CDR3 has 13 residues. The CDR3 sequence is CAISDQGDYGYTF. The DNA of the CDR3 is TGTGCCATCAGTGATCAGGGAGACTATGGCTACACCTTC.

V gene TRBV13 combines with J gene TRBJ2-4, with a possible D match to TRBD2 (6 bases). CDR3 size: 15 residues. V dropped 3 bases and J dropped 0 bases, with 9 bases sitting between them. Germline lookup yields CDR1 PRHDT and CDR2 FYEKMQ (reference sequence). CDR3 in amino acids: CASSFRGEAKNIQYF. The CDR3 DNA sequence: TGTGCCAGCAGCTTTCGCGGGGAAGCCAAAAACATTCAGTACTTC.

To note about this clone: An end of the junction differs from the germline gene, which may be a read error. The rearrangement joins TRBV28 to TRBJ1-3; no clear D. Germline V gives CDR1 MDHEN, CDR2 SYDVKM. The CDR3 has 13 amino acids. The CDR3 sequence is CANSPNDGNTIYF. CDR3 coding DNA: TGTGCCAACAGTCCTAACGACGGAAACACCATATATTTT.

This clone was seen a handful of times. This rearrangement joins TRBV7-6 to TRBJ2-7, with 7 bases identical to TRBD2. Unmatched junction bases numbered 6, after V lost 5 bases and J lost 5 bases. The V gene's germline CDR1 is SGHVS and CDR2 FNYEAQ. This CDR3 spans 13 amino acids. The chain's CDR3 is CASSQSGTDEQYF. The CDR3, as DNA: TGTGCCAGCAGCCAGAGCGGGACTGACGAGCAGTACTTC.

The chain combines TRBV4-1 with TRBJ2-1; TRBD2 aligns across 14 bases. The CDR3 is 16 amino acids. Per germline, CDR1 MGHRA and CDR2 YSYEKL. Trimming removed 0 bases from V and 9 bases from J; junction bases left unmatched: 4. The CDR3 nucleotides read TGCGCCAGCAGCCAAGATACGGGACTAGCGGGAGTTGAGCAGTTCTTC. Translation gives CASSQDTGLAGVEQFF.

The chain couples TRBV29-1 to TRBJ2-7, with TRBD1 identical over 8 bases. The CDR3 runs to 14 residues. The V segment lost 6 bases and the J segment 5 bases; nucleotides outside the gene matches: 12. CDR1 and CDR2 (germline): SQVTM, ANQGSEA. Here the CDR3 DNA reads TGCAGCGTCGATCCCTGGACAGGGAGTAACGAGCAGTACTTC. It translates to CSVDPWTGSNEQYF.

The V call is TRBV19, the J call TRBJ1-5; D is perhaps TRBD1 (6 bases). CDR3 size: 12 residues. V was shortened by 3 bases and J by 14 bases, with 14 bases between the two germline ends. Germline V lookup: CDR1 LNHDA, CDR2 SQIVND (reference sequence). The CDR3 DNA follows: TGTGCCAGTAGTATCCGGGGGGCGCGGAAGCATTTT. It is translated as CASSIRGARKHF.

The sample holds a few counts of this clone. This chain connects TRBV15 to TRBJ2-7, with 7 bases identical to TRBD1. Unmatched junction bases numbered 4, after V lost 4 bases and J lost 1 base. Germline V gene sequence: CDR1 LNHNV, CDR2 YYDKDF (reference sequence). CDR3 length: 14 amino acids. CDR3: CATSIGGQSYEQYF. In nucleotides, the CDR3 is TGTGCCACCAGCATTGGGGGACAGTCCTACGAGCAGTACTTC. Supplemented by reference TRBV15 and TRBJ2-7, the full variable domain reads DAMVIQNPRYQVTQFGKPVTLSCSQTLNHNVMYWYQQKSSQAPKLLFHYYDKDFNNEADTPDNFQSRRPNTSFCFLDIRSPGLGDTAMYLCATSIGGQSYEQYFGPGTRLTVT.

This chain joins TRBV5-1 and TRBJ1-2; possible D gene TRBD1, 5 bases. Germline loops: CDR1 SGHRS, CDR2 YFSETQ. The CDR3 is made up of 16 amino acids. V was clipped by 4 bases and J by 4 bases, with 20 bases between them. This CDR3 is CASSTGEPGAIYGYTF. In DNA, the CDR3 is TGCGCCAGCAGCACGGGGGAACCCGGGGCCATCTATGGCTACACCTTC.

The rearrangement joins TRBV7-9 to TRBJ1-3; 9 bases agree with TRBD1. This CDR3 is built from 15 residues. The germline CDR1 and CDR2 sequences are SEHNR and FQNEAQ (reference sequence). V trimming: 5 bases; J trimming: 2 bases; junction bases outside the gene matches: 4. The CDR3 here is CASSRQGVAGNTIYF. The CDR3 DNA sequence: TGTGCCAGCAGCCGACAGGGGGTAGCTGGAAACACCATATATTTT.

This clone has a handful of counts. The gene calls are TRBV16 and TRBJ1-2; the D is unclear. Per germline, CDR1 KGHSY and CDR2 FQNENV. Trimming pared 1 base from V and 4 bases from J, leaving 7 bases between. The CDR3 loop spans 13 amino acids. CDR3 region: CASSQYAVYGYTF. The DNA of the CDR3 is TGTGCCAGCAGCCAATACGCGGTCTATGGCTACACCTTC.

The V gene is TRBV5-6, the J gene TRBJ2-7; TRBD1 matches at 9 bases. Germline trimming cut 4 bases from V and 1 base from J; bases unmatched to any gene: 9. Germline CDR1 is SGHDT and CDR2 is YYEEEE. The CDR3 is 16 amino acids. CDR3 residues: CASSDPFGTGSYEQYF. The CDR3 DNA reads TGTGCCAGCAGCGACCCCTTCGGGACAGGGTCCTACGAGCAGTACTTC. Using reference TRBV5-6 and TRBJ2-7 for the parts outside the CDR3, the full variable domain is DAGVTQSPTHLIKTRGQQVTLRCSPKSGHDTVSWYQQALGQGPQFIFQYYEEEERQRGNFPDRFSGHQFPNYSSELNVNALLLGDSALYLCASSDPFGTGSYEQYFGPGTRLTVT.

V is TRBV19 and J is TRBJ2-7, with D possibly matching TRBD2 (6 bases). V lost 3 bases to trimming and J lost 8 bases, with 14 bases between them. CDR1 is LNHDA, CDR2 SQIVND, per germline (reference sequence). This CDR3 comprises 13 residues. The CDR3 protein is CASSIGGGQQQYF. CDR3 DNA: TGTGCCAGTAGTATCGGGGGAGGCCAACAGCAGTACTTC.

The CDR3 sequence: CASSQEVRTSGRNEQFF. The CDR3 nucleotides read TGTGCCAGCAGCCAAGAAGTTAGGACTAGCGGGAGAAATGAGCAGTTCTTC. The rearrangement links TRBV4-2 to TRBJ2-1; 13 bases agree with TRBD2. Germline values: CDR1 LGHNA, CDR2 YNFKEQ. The CDR3 spans 17 residues. V shed 0 bases, J shed 7 bases, and the junction held 6 bases outside the gene matches.

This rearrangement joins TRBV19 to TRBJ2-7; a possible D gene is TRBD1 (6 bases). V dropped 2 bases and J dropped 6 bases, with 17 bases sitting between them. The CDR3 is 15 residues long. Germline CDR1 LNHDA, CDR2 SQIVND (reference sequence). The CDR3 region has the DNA TGTGCCAGTAGTATAACCCTCCGACAGGAAAGCGAGCAGTACTTC. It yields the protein CASSITLRQESEQYF.